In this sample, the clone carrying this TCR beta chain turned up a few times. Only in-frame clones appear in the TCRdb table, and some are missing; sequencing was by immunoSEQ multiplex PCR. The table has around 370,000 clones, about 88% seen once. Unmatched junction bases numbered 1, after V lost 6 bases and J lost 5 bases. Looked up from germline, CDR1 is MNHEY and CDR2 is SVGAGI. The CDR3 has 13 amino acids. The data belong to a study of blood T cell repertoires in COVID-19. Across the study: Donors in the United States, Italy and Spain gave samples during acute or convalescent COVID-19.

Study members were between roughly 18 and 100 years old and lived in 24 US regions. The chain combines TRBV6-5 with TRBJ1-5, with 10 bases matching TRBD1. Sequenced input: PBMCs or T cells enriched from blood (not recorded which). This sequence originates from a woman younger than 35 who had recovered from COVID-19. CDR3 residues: CASRDRGDQPQHF. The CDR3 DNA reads TGTGCCAGCAGGGACAGGGGGGATCAGCCCCAGCATTTT.